The sequence of this T cell receptor (beta chain) was determined in a study of blood T cells in healthy people across ages. Germline CDR1 is LGHDT and CDR2 is YNNKEL (reference sequence). There are 11 residues in the CDR3. V lost 6 bases and J lost 13, with 15 bases in between. Using a J-beta primer mix together with a sample-barcoded 5' primer, a second PCR was run for roughly 6 to 12 cycles. Researchers report that a template-switch adaptor with 12 random nucleotides tagged each cDNA molecule. No fewer than 3 million CDR3-containing paired-end reads came from each sample. TCRdb used MiXCR to reprocess the 5' RACE reads, holding one entry per CDR3 protein. This sample has some 1 million distinct CDR3 sequences, with under 55% found just once.

The chain carries TRBV3-1 and TRBJ2-5; unclear D gene. This receptor was obtained from a woman aged 55-75 years in good health. Sequenced sample: blood. In nucleotides, the CDR3 is TGTGCCAGCAGGATCACCCACATGTCGTACTTC. It translates to CASRITHMSYF.